These 4 T cell receptor beta chains were sequenced from one sample in a study of blood T cell repertoires in COVID-19. Clones were read by immunoSEQ multiplex PCR, and TCRdb kept only the in-frame ones, dropping some. The sample shows around 140,000 clones, approximately 88% of them seen only once. Sequenced input: peripheral blood. The receptors originated from a woman in her 50s with acute or convalescent COVID-19.

J is TRBJ2-3 and V is TRBV18; weak D call: TRBD2 (6 bases). From germline, CDR1 is KGHSH and CDR2 LQKENI. CDR3 length: 14 amino acids. V dropped 6 bases and J dropped 0 bases, with 10 bases sitting between them. CDR3 nucleotide sequence: TGTGCCAGCTCGTCCGGGACTAGCACAGATACGCAGTATTTT. This codes for CASSSGTSTDTQYF.

The CDR3 DNA reads TGTGCCAGTAGTCGGGGGCGGGAGAGCACCGGGGAGCTGTTTTTT. This sequence encodes CASSRGRESTGELFF. This chain connects TRBV19 to TRBJ2-2, with D possibly matching TRBD2 (7 bases). The CDR3 sequence is 15 residues long. Trimming removed 5 bases from V and 4 bases from J, with 14 bases in between. Germline-derived CDR1 and CDR2 are LNHDA and SQIVND (reference sequence).

The V and J genes are TRBV29-1 and TRBJ2-1; 8 bases agree with TRBD2. The CDR3 extends over 13 amino acids. Germline assignment: CDR1 SQVTM and CDR2 ANQGSEA. Trimming removed 4 bases from V and 9 bases from J; junction bases left unmatched: 8. The DNA for the CDR3 is TGCAGCGTTGCGAGGACTAGCCGCGGTGAGCAGTTCTTC. Residues: CSVARTSRGEQFF.

Worth noting for this clone: Different DNA sequences within this sample yield the same CDR3. The J gene is TRBJ1-3, the V gene TRBV28; 8 nucleotides line up with TRBD1. J was trimmed by 2 bases and V by 3 bases; bases with no gene match: 0. CDR3 length: 14 amino acids. From germline, CDR1 is MDHEN and CDR2 SYDVKM. In DNA form, the CDR3 reads TGTGCCAGCAGTTTGGACAGGGCTGGAAACACCATATATTTT. This codes for CASSLDRAGNTIYF.